Following are 18 T cell receptor beta chains from one sample sequenced in a study of blood T cell repertoires in COVID-19. Sequencing used immunoSEQ multiplex PCR; TCRdb keeps in-frame clones, though not all of them. The data contain some 200,000 clones, about 80% of them singletons. Sample: PBMCs or T cells enriched from blood (not recorded which). The receptors come from a woman aged 40 to 49 with acute COVID-19.

The rearrangement joins TRBV3-1 (or the pseudogene TRBV3-2) to TRBJ1-6, with no clear D. Trimming took off 0 bases at V and 10 bases at J, with 10 bases between the two ends. The CDR3 sequence is 14 residues long. Germline V CDR1 and CDR2: LGHDT, YNNKEL (reference sequence). The CDR3 region is CASSQDARPSPLHF. The CDR3 DNA reads TGTGCCAGCAGCCAAGATGCGAGGCCCTCACCCCTCCACTTT.

The V gene is TRBV7-8, the J gene TRBJ2-1; a weak D match, TRBD2 (6 bases). Trimming pared 5 bases from V and 10 bases from J, leaving 18 bases between. The CDR3 sequence is 14 residues long. Germline V gene lookup returns CDR1 SGHVS and CDR2 FQNEAQ. As DNA, the CDR3 is TGTGCCAGCAGCATCAGGTCCCTGGGAGGAGAGCAGTTCTTC. Residues: CASSIRSLGGEQFF.

The rearrangement links TRBV25-1 to TRBJ1-3; weak D call: TRBD1 (5 bases). Trimming left V 2 bases short and J 4 bases short, with 18 bases between. Germline values: CDR1 MGHDK, CDR2 SYGVNS. The CDR3 has 17 residues. CDR3 sequence: CASSERGREGVGNTIYF. In DNA, the CDR3 is TGTGCCAGCAGTGAAAGGGGCAGGGAGGGTGTAGGAAACACCATATATTTT.

The CDR3 DNA sequence: TGTGCCACCAGTTCTCTTAGCGGGAACACCGGGGAGCTGTTTTTT. Translation gives CATSSLSGNTGELFF. This rearrangement joins TRBV24-1 to TRBJ2-2; the D gene is possibly TRBD2 (6 bases). Germline loops: CDR1 KGHDR, CDR2 SFDVKD. V was trimmed by 6 bases and J by 1 base, leaving 11 bases between them. The CDR3 has 15 amino acids.

The rearrangement joins TRBV4-3 to TRBJ2-7, with 9 bases lining up with TRBD2. The CDR3 sequence is 14 residues long. J gave up 2 bases and V 1 base, and 0 bases lay outside the gene matches. The V gene's germline CDR1 is LGHNA and CDR2 YSLEER. In DNA, the CDR3 is TGCGCCAGCAGCCAAGGGACTAGCGCCTACGAGCAGTACTTC. Its protein product is CASSQGTSAYEQYF.

The chain combines TRBV2 with TRBJ1-5; D uncertain. Germline CDR1 reads SNHLY; CDR2 reads FYNNEI. V lost 4 bases and J 0 bases, leaving 10 bases between the germline ends. The CDR3 spans 15 residues. CDR3 nucleotides: TGTGCCAGCAGTGTACAGTCGACTAGCAATCAGCCCCAGCATTTT. It yields the protein CASSVQSTSNQPQHF.

V is TRBV20-1 and J is TRBJ1-2; 8 bases match TRBD1. Germline-derived CDR1 and CDR2 are DFQATT and SNEGSKA (reference sequence). CDR3 length equals 11 residues. Trimming cost V 5 bases and J 8 bases; bases outside gene matches: 4. CDR3 bases: TGCAGTGCTCCCCGGACAGGGGGCTACACCTTC. It encodes CSAPRTGGYTF.

This chain joins TRBV5-1 and TRBJ2-7; 7 nucleotides agree with TRBD1. CDR3 length: 17 amino acids. Germline-derived CDR1 and CDR2 are SGHRS and YFSETQ. V lost 5 bases to trimming and J lost 2 bases; unmatched junction nucleotides: 16. The CDR3 spells CASRAGTALVKPYEQYF. CDR3 nucleotide sequence: TGCGCCAGCAGGGCCGGGACAGCCCTCGTTAAGCCCTACGAGCAGTACTTC.

The genes are TRBV19 and TRBJ1-3; D may be TRBD1 (5 bases). The CDR3 contains 14 residues. Germline V lookup: CDR1 LNHDA, CDR2 SQIVND (reference sequence). The V and J ends lost 6 bases and 0 bases respectively, with 9 bases between them. CDR3 region: CASSKTVSGNTIYF. CDR3 nucleotides: TGTGCCAGTAGCAAGACAGTCTCTGGAAACACCATATATTTT.

The rearrangement uses TRBV30 and TRBJ2-3, with D possibly TRBD2 on 5 matching bases. Per the germline V gene, CDR1 is GTSNPN and CDR2 is SVGIG (reference sequence). Trimming cost V 5 bases and J 2 bases, with 11 bases left between them. This CDR3 has 13 amino acids. The CDR3 DNA sequence: TGTGCCTGGGAAGGACTCCCCACAGATACGCAGTATTTT. Protein product: CAWEGLPTDTQYF.

The chain links TRBV4-1 to TRBJ2-7; 8 bases map to TRBD1. CDR3 length: 15 residues. Germline V gene data show CDR1 as MGHRA and CDR2 as YSYEKL. Germline trimming cut 3 bases from V and 6 bases from J; bases unmatched to any gene: 10. The DNA of the CDR3 is TGCGCCAGCAGCCAGAACCCGGACAGGGTCGGCGAGCAGTACTTC. Residues: CASSQNPDRVGEQYF.

J is TRBJ1-1 and V is TRBV6-5; the match to TRBD1 covers 8 bases. The length of the CDR3 is 11 residues. Germline assignment: CDR1 MNHEY and CDR2 SVGAGI. V lost 7 bases and J lost 11; bases outside the gene matches: 6. The CDR3 is CASNRGSDAFF. Here the CDR3 DNA reads TGTGCCAGCAACAGGGGGTCAGACGCTTTCTTT.

The rearrangement links TRBV7-6 to TRBJ2-1; D possibly corresponds to TRBD1 (5 bases). Germline CDR1 is SGHVS and CDR2 is FNYEAQ. The germline V and J ends were trimmed by 1 base and 0 bases, with 16 bases remaining between them. This CDR3 is built from 18 residues. CDR3 in amino acids: CASSLEGQGMDSYNEQFF. For the CDR3, the DNA is TGTGCCAGCAGCTTAGAAGGGCAGGGTATGGACTCCTACAATGAGCAGTTCTTC.

This rearrangement joins TRBV2 to TRBJ2-1; TRBD2 is a possible D gene (5 bases). Germline loops: CDR1 SNHLY, CDR2 FYNNEI. V shed 3 bases and J shed 0 bases, with 9 bases lying between them. There are 15 residues in the CDR3. CDR3 in amino acids: CASSEEVGSYNEQFF. CDR3 nucleotides: TGTGCCAGCAGTGAGGAGGTTGGCTCCTACAATGAGCAGTTCTTC. The full variable domain, its missing parts supplied by reference TRBV2 and TRBJ2-1, is EPEVTQTPSHQVTQMGQEVILRCVPISNHLYFYWYRQILGQKVEFLVSFYNNEISEKSEIFDDQFSVERPDGSNFTLKIRSTKLEDSAMYFCASSEEVGSYNEQFFGPGTRLTVL.

The genes are TRBV6-5 and TRBJ1-1, with 7 bases identical to TRBD1. The CDR3 runs to 15 residues. V dropped 7 bases and J dropped 1; count of bases not matched to a gene: 9. Germline V gene sequence: CDR1 MNHEY, CDR2 SVGAGI. For the CDR3, the DNA is TGTGCCAGCAAAAGTGTAGGGACAGCGAACACTGAAGCTTTCTTT. This codes for CASKSVGTANTEAFF.

The chain recombines TRBV5-1 with TRBJ2-1; TRBD2 is a possible D gene (5 bases). CDR1 is SGHRS, CDR2 YFSETQ, per germline. CDR3 length equals 14 residues. Trimming removed 0 bases from V and 8 bases from J, with 12 bases in between. The CDR3 reads CASSLDRGRDEQFF. As DNA, the CDR3 is TGCGCCAGCAGCTTGGATCGGGGTAGGGATGAGCAGTTCTTC.

The rearrangement links TRBV25-1 to TRBJ1-5; D may be TRBD1 (5 bases). Germline CDR1 and CDR2: MGHDK and SYGVNS. The CDR3 extends over 13 amino acids. V shed 8 bases and J shed 6 bases, with 14 bases lying between them. The CDR3 reads CASPGGLGQPQHF. The CDR3 nucleotides read TGTGCCAGCCCCGGGGGTTTGGGTCAGCCCCAGCATTTT. Full variable domain (remainder filled in from reference TRBV25-1 and TRBJ1-5): EADIYQTPRYLVIGTGKKITLECSQTMGHDKMYWYQQDPGMELHLIHYSYGVNSTEKGDLSSESTVSRIRTEHFPLTLESARPSHTSQYLCASPGGLGQPQHFGDGTRLSIL.

The chain recombines TRBV3-1 (or the pseudogene TRBV3-2) with TRBJ1-4; a possible D gene is TRBD1 (5 bases). Germline assignment: CDR1 LGHDT and CDR2 YNNKEL (reference sequence). This CDR3 contains 15 residues. Trimming stripped 10 bases from V and 3 bases from J, with 18 bases between. CDR3 DNA: TGTGCCACTCAAGGGCAGGGTGGAGCTAATGAAAAACTGTTTTTT. It translates to CATQGQGGANEKLFF.